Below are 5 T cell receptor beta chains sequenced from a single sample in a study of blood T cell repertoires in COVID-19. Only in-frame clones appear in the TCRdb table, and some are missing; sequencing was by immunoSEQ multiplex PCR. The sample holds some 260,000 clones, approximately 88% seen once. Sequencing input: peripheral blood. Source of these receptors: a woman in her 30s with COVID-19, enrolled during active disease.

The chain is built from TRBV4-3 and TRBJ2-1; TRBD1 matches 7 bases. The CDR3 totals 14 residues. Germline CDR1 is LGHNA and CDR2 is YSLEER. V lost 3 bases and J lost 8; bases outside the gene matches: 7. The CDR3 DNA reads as TGCGCCAGCAGCCAGGACAGGCTTCGAGATGAGCAGTTCTTC. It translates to CASSQDRLRDEQFF.

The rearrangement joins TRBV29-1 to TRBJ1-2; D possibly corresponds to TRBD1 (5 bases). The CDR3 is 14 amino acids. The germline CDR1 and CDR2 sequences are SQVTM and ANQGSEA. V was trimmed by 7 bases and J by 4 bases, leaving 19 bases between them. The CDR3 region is CSAQVGRRGYGYTF. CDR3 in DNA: TGCAGCGCCCAGGTGGGACGGAGGGGCTATGGCTACACCTTC.

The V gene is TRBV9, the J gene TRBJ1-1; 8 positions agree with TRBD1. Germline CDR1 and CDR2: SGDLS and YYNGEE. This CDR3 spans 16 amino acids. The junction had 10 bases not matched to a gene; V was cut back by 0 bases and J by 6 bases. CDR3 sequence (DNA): TGTGCCAGCAGCGTAGTCCCGGACAGGGAGGGCCCTGAAGCTTTCTTT. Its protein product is CASSVVPDREGPEAFF.

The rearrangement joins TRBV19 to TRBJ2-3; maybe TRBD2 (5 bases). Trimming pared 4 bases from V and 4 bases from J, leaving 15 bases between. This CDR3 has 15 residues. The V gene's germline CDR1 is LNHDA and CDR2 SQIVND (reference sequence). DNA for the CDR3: TGTGCCAGTAGTACCAGCGGAAGGCTGGCAGATACGCAGTATTTT. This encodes CASSTSGRLADTQYF. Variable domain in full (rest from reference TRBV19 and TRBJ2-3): DGGITQSPKYLFRKEGQNVTLSCEQNLNHDAMYWYRQDPGQGLRLIYYSQIVNDFQKGDIAEGYSVSREKKESFPLTVTSAQKNPTAFYLCASSTSGRLADTQYFGPGTRLTVL.

The chain's CDR3 is CARSGWGHSNQPQHF. CDR3 in DNA: TGTGCCAGAAGTGGGTGGGGGCATAGCAATCAGCCCCAGCATTTT. The genes are TRBV5-3 and TRBJ1-5; tentatively, D is TRBD1 (6 bases). TRBV5-3 is identified as an open reading frame with a role that is uncertain. CDR3 size: 15 residues. The germline V and J ends were trimmed by 5 bases and 0 bases, with 12 bases remaining between them.